The 15 T cell receptor beta chains reported below all come from one sample, sequenced in a study of blood T cell repertoires in COVID-19. The repertoire was sequenced with immunoSEQ multiplex PCR; TCRdb's copy has only in-frame clones and lacks some. The top ten clones hold about 17% of a sample with approximately 150,000 clones, more than 85% of them seen once. The source material was peripheral blood. These receptors all come from a man aged 50 to 60 with active or convalescent COVID-19.

This rearrangement joins TRBV4-2 to TRBJ1-1; D ambiguous. The CDR3 is 14 residues long. From germline, CDR1 is LGHNA and CDR2 YNFKEQ. Trimming stripped 0 bases from V and 4 bases from J, with 9 bases between. CDR3 residues: CASSQEDGSTEAFF. The CDR3 bases are TGTGCCAGCAGCCAAGAGGATGGGAGCACTGAAGCTTTCTTT.

This rearrangement joins TRBV2 to TRBJ1-5; D perhaps matches TRBD1 (5 bases). V gave up 6 bases and J gave up 0 bases, with 12 bases separating them. Germline assignment: CDR1 SNHLY and CDR2 FYNNEI. The CDR3 is 15 amino acids. The CDR3 loop reads CASSEDMYSNQPQHF. The CDR3 DNA follows: TGTGCCAGCAGCGAGGACATGTATAGCAATCAGCCCCAGCATTTT.

The gene calls are TRBV6-5 and TRBJ2-5, with 9 positions matching TRBD2. The V segment lost 6 bases and the J segment 5 bases; nucleotides outside the gene matches: 10. Germline CDR1 and CDR2: MNHEY and SVGAGI. This CDR3 contains 15 residues. Here the CDR3 reads CASSQGVAGVETQYF. The CDR3 DNA sequence: TGTGCCAGCAGCCAGGGGGTAGCGGGAGTTGAGACCCAGTACTTC.

V usage is TRBV5-1 and J usage is TRBJ2-2, with 7 bases that match TRBD1. The CDR3 runs 15 residues. J lost 7 bases, V lost 4 bases, and 10 bases had no gene match. The V gene's germline CDR1 is SGHRS and CDR2 YFSETQ. In nucleotides, the CDR3 is TGCGCCAGCAGCCACGGACAGGCCACAAGCGGGGAGCTGTTTTTT. Protein product: CASSHGQATSGELFF.

The chain employs TRBV9 and TRBJ1-2, with a tentative D call TRBD1 (5 bases). The CDR3 spans 13 residues. Germline CDR1 SGDLS, CDR2 YYNGEE. Trimming took 3 bases from V and 7 from J, leaving 13 bases between them. Here the CDR3 DNA reads TGTGCCAGCAGCGCGCTGGGGGGGTCTGGCTACACCTTC. It yields the protein CASSALGGSGYTF.

The chain joins TRBV3-1 (or the pseudogene TRBV3-2) to TRBJ1-2, with TRBD1 matching 8 bases. V was pared by 1 base and J by 7 bases, with 8 bases of the junction left unmatched. The CDR3 runs to 15 residues. The V gene's germline CDR1 is LGHDT and CDR2 YNNKEL (reference sequence). CDR3 loop: CASSQVRTGFSGYTF. The CDR3 DNA sequence: TGTGCCAGCAGCCAAGTTAGGACAGGGTTTTCTGGCTACACCTTC.

The gene calls are TRBV27 and TRBJ2-1, with 8 bases lining up with TRBD2. Germline V lookup: CDR1 MNHEY, CDR2 SMNVEV (reference sequence). V was clipped by 2 bases and J by 13 bases; unmatched bases: 7. CDR3 size: 13 residues. CDR3 protein: CASSLGEAGGQFF. The CDR3 DNA follows: TGTGCCAGCAGTTTAGGAGAGGCGGGAGGACAGTTCTTC.

The gene calls are TRBV15 and TRBJ2-6, with TRBD1 as a possible D gene (5 bases). CDR3 length: 18 residues. The V end was cut by 0 bases, the J end by 0 bases, with 12 bases between. Germline assignment: CDR1 LNHNV and CDR2 YYDKDF (reference sequence). The CDR3 here is CATSRDLPGNSGANVLTF. CDR3 in DNA: TGTGCCACCAGCAGAGATCTGCCAGGGAACTCTGGGGCCAACGTCCTGACTTTC.

The rearrangement uses TRBV19 and TRBJ1-5, with TRBD1 matching 8 bases. CDR1 is LNHDA, CDR2 SQIVND, per germline (reference sequence). The CDR3 is 15 amino acids. The J segment lost 5 bases and the V segment lost 1 base, leaving 4 bases of the junction unmatched. CDR3 DNA: TGTGCCAGTAGTATAGGTGGGACAGGCCATCAGCCCCAGCATTTT. This translates into CASSIGGTGHQPQHF.

The chain links TRBV5-1 to TRBJ2-3; weak D call: TRBD1 (6 bases). This CDR3 comprises 14 residues. Germline V CDR1 and CDR2: SGHRS, YFSETQ. Trimming took off 2 bases at V and 5 bases at J, with 12 bases between the two ends. The CDR3 DNA reads TGCGCCAGCAGCTTACACAGGGAAGTAGATACGCAGTATTTT. Encoded protein: CASSLHREVDTQYF.

This clone has more than one count but fewer than ten. The rearrangement joins TRBV28 to TRBJ1-4; 10 bases match TRBD1. CDR1 and CDR2 from the germline V gene are MDHEN and SYDVKM. With V trimmed by 6 bases and J by 8 bases, 9 bases remained unmatched. The CDR3 loop spans 15 amino acids. CDR3 bases: TGTGCCAGCAGATGGGTGGGACAGGGGCTCGAAAAACTGTTTTTT. This codes for CASRWVGQGLEKLFF.

The gene calls are TRBV28 and TRBJ1-5; a weak D match, TRBD1 (6 bases). V lost 6 bases and J lost 6, with 24 bases in between. The CDR3 runs to 17 residues. Per the germline V gene, CDR1 is MDHEN and CDR2 is SYDVKM. The CDR3 DNA reads TGTGCCAGCAGCCCGGGGGGGGGCGGTATTCCGGGTCAGCCCCAGCATTTT. Translated: CASSPGGGGIPGQPQHF.

This chain uses TRBV7-9 with TRBJ2-5; TRBD2 aligns across 13 bases. Germline assignment: CDR1 SEHNR and CDR2 FQNEAQ (reference sequence). V was clipped by 3 bases and J by 4 bases; unmatched bases: 2. The CDR3 spans 15 residues. This CDR3 is CASSFTSGRGETQYF. Here the CDR3 DNA reads TGTGCCAGCAGCTTTACTAGCGGGAGGGGAGAGACCCAGTACTTC.

The chain couples TRBV5-1 to TRBJ2-5; 10 bases fit TRBD1. Losses at the gene ends were 2 bases for V and 3 bases for J; bases not matched to a gene: 10. Germline CDR1 reads SGHRS; CDR2 reads YFSETQ. The CDR3 is 17 amino acids. The CDR3 spells CASSLSYGQGGKETQYF. CDR3 nucleotide sequence: TGCGCCAGCAGCTTAAGTTATGGACAGGGGGGTAAAGAGACCCAGTACTTC.

This clone has just one count. The V call is TRBV2, the J call TRBJ2-5; D gene ambiguous. The germline gives CDR1 SNHLY, CDR2 FYNNEI. The CDR3 totals 15 residues. Trimming stripped 4 bases from V and 5 bases from J, with 17 bases between. CDR3 region: CASSAVTDPRETQYF. The CDR3 DNA is TGTGCCAGCAGTGCCGTTACAGACCCCCGGGAGACCCAGTACTTC.